This TCR beta chain was sequenced for a study of cytomegalovirus exposure and HLA in healthy donors. Study-level results: Apparent HLA restriction characterized most CMV-associated TCR beta chains in a later analysis. Reported findings show TCR beta sequences accurately forecast HLA-A and HLA-B alleles in most subjects.

With respect to this clone: Its antigen remains unknown.

With 60 Vbeta and 13 Jbeta primers, the PCR was carried out. Authors' methods: Counted up in a later analysis, unique TCR beta chains came to about 80 million, with some 9.9 million shared. This table comes from immunoSEQ multiplex PCR, and its TCRdb copy is limited to in-frame clones, with some not included. Clonal size and the V and J genes are those of that table, whereas D and trimming came from the DNA. The sample shows roughly 90,000 clones, 90% of them seen only once. The donors were healthy bone marrow donors. The CDR3 has 15 amino acids. J gave up 4 bases and V 3 bases, and 8 bases lay outside the gene matches. Germline V gene lookup returns CDR1 MDHEN and CDR2 SYDVKM.

The sequenced sample consisted of PBMCs. The receptor's source is a man younger than 35 in good health and CMV-seronegative. The rearrangement uses TRBV28 and TRBJ1-1, with 7 bases that match TRBD1. The CDR3, as DNA: TGTGCCAGCAGTTTTACATCAGCAGGGGGCACTGAAGCTTTCTTT. Translated, it gives CASSFTSAGGTEAFF.